One T cell receptor beta chain is described in this entry. Its antigen remains unknown. This sample was taken from a study of cytomegalovirus exposure and HLA in healthy donors. General study results and limits: Sequencing depth roughly uniform across donors was assumed in presence/absence analyses.

Primers for the PCR totalled 60 Vbeta and 13 Jbeta. The repertoire was sequenced with immunoSEQ multiplex PCR; TCRdb's copy has only in-frame clones and lacks some. The data hold about 160,000 clones, with 80% observed a single time. The CDR3 totals 14 residues. CDR1 and CDR2 from the germline V gene are SGHTA and FQGNSA. V was trimmed by 8 bases and J by 1 base, leaving 14 bases between them. Each donor was nominally healthy when sampled (though unrecorded immune exposures were likely). Sequencing used PBMCs. This TCR derives from a woman between 45 and 65 years old in good health and CMV-seronegative. The V and J genes are TRBV7-2 and TRBJ1-1, with D unclear. This CDR3 reads CASSLEGENTEAFF. The CDR3 DNA is TGTGCCAGCTCTTTGGAGGGCGAGAACACTGAAGCTTTCTTT.